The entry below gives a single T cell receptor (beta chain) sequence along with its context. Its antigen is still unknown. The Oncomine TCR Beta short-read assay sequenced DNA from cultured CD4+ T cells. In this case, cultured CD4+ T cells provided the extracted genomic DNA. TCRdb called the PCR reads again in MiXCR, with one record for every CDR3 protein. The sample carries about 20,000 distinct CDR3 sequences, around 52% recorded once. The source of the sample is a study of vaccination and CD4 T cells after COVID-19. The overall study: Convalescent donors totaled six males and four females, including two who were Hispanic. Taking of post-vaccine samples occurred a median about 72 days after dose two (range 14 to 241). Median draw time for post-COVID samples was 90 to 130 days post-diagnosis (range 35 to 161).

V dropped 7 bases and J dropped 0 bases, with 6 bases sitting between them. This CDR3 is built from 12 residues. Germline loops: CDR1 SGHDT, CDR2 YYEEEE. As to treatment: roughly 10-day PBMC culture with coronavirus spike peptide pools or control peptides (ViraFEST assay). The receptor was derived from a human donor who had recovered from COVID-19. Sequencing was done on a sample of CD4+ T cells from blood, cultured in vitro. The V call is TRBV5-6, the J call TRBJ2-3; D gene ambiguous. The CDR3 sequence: CASSGSTDTQYF. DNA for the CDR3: TGTGCCAGCTCCGGAAGCACAGATACGCAGTATTTT.